The entry that follows covers one T cell receptor beta chain sequence. This record belongs to a study of blood T cell repertoires in COVID-19. As for the study in general: Sites in the United States, Italy and Spain provided acute and convalescent COVID-19 samples. Sources were T cells, B-cell-depleted T cells, or PBMCs; the material itself was cDNA or gDNA.

Under the authors' procedure: Quantification of nucleated cells was approximated via reference gene primer amplification. The method was immunoSEQ multiplex PCR; TCRdb's version includes in-frame clones alone and lacks a portion of them. D and trimming were read from the DNA, whereas the V and J calls and clone size are those reported in that table. The repertoire has about 90,000 clones, approximately 80% of them found once; the top ten carry over 9%. The V end was cut by 3 bases, the J end by 6 bases, with 15 bases between. This CDR3 is 14 amino acids long. Germline loops: CDR1 SGHRS, CDR2 YFSETQ. The chain is built from TRBV5-1 and TRBJ1-1, with D tentatively TRBD1 (6 bases). The TCR originated in a woman in her 70s with acute or convalescent COVID-19. The sequencing input was peripheral blood. The chain's CDR3 is CASSSAGVWAEAFF. CDR3 coding DNA: TGCGCCAGCAGCTCGGCAGGGGTCTGGGCTGAAGCTTTCTTT.